These 21 T cell receptor beta chains share one sample of origin, sequenced in a study of T cells in Graves' hyperthyroidism and ophthalmopathy. TCR beta CDR3 regions were amplified from RNA. A first-round RT-PCR of the TCR CDR3 used the HTBI primer set. TCRdb ran MiXCR on the multiplex PCR reads and lists one entry per CDR3 protein. This sample has 660,000 or so distinct CDR3 sequences, with 45% found just once. The specimen was peripheral blood or thyroid tissue (not recorded which). The receptors were sampled from an adult man with Graves' disease, either hyperthyroidism or ophthalmopathy (not recorded which).

This clonotype was counted only a few times. The chain links TRBV4-2 to TRBJ2-7; maybe TRBD1 (6 bases). Deletions cut 1 base from V and 6 bases from J, with 16 bases between. The CDR3 contains 15 residues. CDR1 is LGHNA, CDR2 YNFKEQ, per germline. CDR3 region: CASSQGPRDTTEQYF. Written as DNA, the CDR3 is TGTGCCAGCAGCCAAGGACCTCGGGACACAACCGAGCAGTACTTC.

The rearrangement uses TRBV7-8 and TRBJ1-2, with D perhaps TRBD1 (6 bases). CDR1 and CDR2 from the germline V gene are SGHVS and FQNEAQ. The length of the CDR3 is 16 residues. V was trimmed by 5 bases and J by 4 bases, leaving 20 bases between them. CDR3 in DNA: TGTGCCAGCAGCCCGACCGACAGGTCCCCCCGCTATGGCTACACCTTC. Translated, it gives CASSPTDRSPRYGYTF. The whole variable domain, remainder taken from reference TRBV7-8 and TRBJ1-2, is GAGVSQSPRYKVAKRGQDVALRCDPISGHVSLFWYQQALGQGPEFLTYFQNEAQLDKSGLPSDRFFAERPEGSVSTLKIQRTQQEDSAVYLCASSPTDRSPRYGYTFGSGTRLTVV.

This CDR3 is CATSHSTGQGVYSNQPQHF. CDR3 bases: TGTGCCACCAGTCACTCGACGGGACAGGGGGTATATAGCAATCAGCCCCAGCATTTT. This chain joins TRBV24-1 and TRBJ1-5, with 11 bases fitting TRBD1. Germline CDR1 is KGHDR and CDR2 is SFDVKD. Trimming cost V 6 bases and J 0 bases; bases outside gene matches: 12. The CDR3 runs 19 residues.

As to this clonotype: The missing conserved phenylalanine or tryptophan at the end of this CDR3 makes a read error likely. The DNA is omitted, as the CDR3 cannot be located on it reliably, and the CDR3 follows TCRdb's listing. The chain has TRBV6-5 and TRBJ1-1; the DNA was not compared with TRBD1, the D call given in the table. Germline CDR1 is MNHEY and CDR2 is SVGAGI. The CDR3 contains 10 residues when both ends are counted. CDR3 sequence: CASTRTGVFY.

The chain links TRBV6-1 to TRBJ2-2; 11 bases line up with TRBD1. Per the germline V gene, CDR1 is MNHNS and CDR2 is SASEGT. V trimming: 6 bases; J trimming: 7 bases; junction bases outside the gene matches: 7. This CDR3 has 15 amino acids. CDR3: CASSADRGPNGELFF. CDR3 DNA sequence: TGTGCCAGCAGCGCGGACAGGGGGCCTAACGGGGAGCTGTTTTTT.

This clonotype was observed many times. The chain's CDR3 is CASSLKAGPGTEAFF. The CDR3, as DNA: TGTGCCAGCAGCTTAAAGGCAGGGCCGGGCACTGAAGCTTTCTTT. The chain uses TRBV7-3 and TRBJ1-1, with a possible D match to TRBD1 (5 bases). Germline loops: CDR1 SGHTA, CDR2 FQGTGA. The CDR3 extends over 15 amino acids. Trimming took 1 base from V and 4 from J, leaving 13 bases between them.

This clonotype was seen a few times. The chain recombines TRBV7-9 with TRBJ2-7; 7 bases align to TRBD1. V was pared by 6 bases and J by 4 bases, with 15 bases of the junction left unmatched. There are 16 residues in the CDR3. CDR1 SEHNR and CDR2 FQNEAQ come from the germline V gene (reference sequence). The CDR3 DNA reads as TGTGCCAGCAGTTACACGGGACAGACAGAACCTTACGAGCAGTACTTC. The encoded protein is CASSYTGQTEPYEQYF.

This clonotype was seen at least ten times. The germline gene is not matched at one end of the junction; a read error may be the cause. The chain is built from TRBV7-8 and TRBJ2-5; D remains unclear. The germline CDR1 and CDR2 sequences are SGHVS and FQNEAQ. CDR3 length equals 14 residues. The CDR3 spells CASSLVVVQEIQYF. CDR3 DNA sequence: TGTGCCAGCAGCTTGGTAGTTGTCCAGGAGATCCAGTACTTC.

The rearrangement joins TRBV20-1 to TRBJ2-1; D is perhaps TRBD1 (5 bases). The V end lost 0 bases, the J end lost 0 bases, and 9 bases lay between the germline ends. This CDR3 is built from 15 residues. Germline assignment: CDR1 DFQATT and CDR2 SNEGSKA (reference sequence). In DNA form, the CDR3 reads TGCAGTGCTAGAGAACCAGGGTACTCCTACAATGAGCAGTTCTTC. As protein: CSAREPGYSYNEQFF.

The V gene is TRBV2, the J gene TRBJ2-7; D not certain. CDR1 is SNHLY and CDR2 is FYNNEI in the germline V gene. V lost 6 bases and J 3 bases, leaving 15 bases between the germline ends. This CDR3 has 14 amino acids. CDR3 amino acids: CASSPGVTHYEQYF. CDR3 DNA sequence: TGTGCCAGCAGCCCCGGCGTGACTCACTACGAGCAGTACTTC.

The chain joins TRBV29-1 to TRBJ1-2; no definite D call. V lost 2 bases, J lost 12 bases, and 16 bases lay in between. CDR1 and CDR2 (germline): SQVTM, ANQGSEA. The CDR3 consists of 12 residues. The CDR3 region has the DNA TGCAGCGTTGAACAGGCAGTCTCTGGAAACACCTTC. Its translation is CSVEQAVSGNTF.

The CDR3 region has the DNA TGCAGCCGGACACAGTCTGGAAACACCATATATTTT. This codes for CSRTQSGNTIYF. The rearrangement joins TRBV29-1 to TRBJ1-3, with D perhaps matching TRBD1 (5 bases). This CDR3 is built from 12 residues. In germline, CDR1 is SQVTM, CDR2 ANQGSEA. V was trimmed by 8 bases and J by 1 base, leaving 9 bases between them.

In this sample, this clonotype turned up once. A much bigger clone sits one base away, suggesting this may be a read error. The chain recombines TRBV7-8 with TRBJ1-5; D call uncertain. V was trimmed by 3 bases and J by 1 base, leaving 7 bases between them. The CDR3 length is 14 residues. Per the germline V gene, CDR1 is SGHVS and CDR2 is FQNEAQ. The CDR3 reads CASSFEGSNQPQHF. CDR3 DNA sequence: TGTGCCAGCAGCTTTGAGGGAAGCAATCAGCCCCAGCATTTT.

This clonotype was observed a few times. The chain carries TRBV9 and TRBJ1-1; D remains ambiguous. Germline V gene lookup returns CDR1 SGDLS and CDR2 YYNGEE. V lost 4 bases, J lost 7 bases, and 14 bases lay in between. This CDR3 spans 13 amino acids. CDR3 DNA: TGTGCCAGCAGCCCTCAAGGTGGGAGTGAAGCTTTCTTT. This translates into CASSPQGGSEAFF.

The V call is TRBV2, the J call TRBJ2-5, with 12 bases aligning to TRBD1. The germline CDR1 and CDR2 sequences are SNHLY and FYNNEI. After removal of 7 bases from V and 2 bases from J, the junction contained 5 bases not matched to a gene. The CDR3 has 15 residues. The CDR3 DNA follows: TGTGCCAGCACCGGGACAGGGGGCGGACAAGAGACCCAGTACTTC. It translates to CASTGTGGGQETQYF.

The chain uses TRBV7-9 and TRBJ1-2, with D maybe TRBD1 (6 bases). There are 15 residues in the CDR3. V dropped 5 bases and J dropped 5 bases, with 18 bases sitting between them. Germline values: CDR1 SEHNR, CDR2 FQNEAQ (reference sequence). The CDR3 spells CASSPKGGRWYGYTF. The CDR3 nucleotides are TGTGCCAGCAGCCCGAAGGGGGGCAGGTGGTATGGCTACACCTTC.

This clonotype was recorded many times. The genes are TRBV15 and TRBJ1-2; tentatively, D is TRBD1 (5 bases). Trimming removed 0 bases from V and 8 bases from J, with 16 bases in between. The germline V gene has CDR1 LNHNV and CDR2 YYDKDF (reference sequence). This CDR3 comprises 15 residues. CDR3: CATSRDLSGWDGYTF. CDR3 sequence (DNA): TGTGCCACCAGCAGAGATCTGTCAGGGTGGGACGGCTACACCTTC.

Many counts were recorded for this clonotype. This chain connects TRBV6-6 to TRBJ1-6; TRBD1 matches 7 bases. The germline gives CDR1 MNHNY, CDR2 SVGAGI (reference sequence). Trimming took 4 bases from V and 8 from J; bases not matched to a gene: 5. The CDR3 extends over 14 amino acids. CDR3 nucleotides: TGTGCCAGCAGTTCCCGGGACAGAGATTCACCCCTCCACTTT. Encoded protein: CASSSRDRDSPLHF.

This clonotype was picked up many times. The chain uses TRBV20-1 and TRBJ2-5, with TRBD2 identical over 7 bases. This CDR3 has 15 amino acids. From germline, CDR1 is DFQATT and CDR2 SNEGSKA (reference sequence). J was trimmed by 5 bases and V by 7 bases; bases with no gene match: 16. CDR3 amino acids: CSVGDPGGEGETQYF. Written as DNA, the CDR3 is TGCAGTGTCGGGGATCCCGGCGGGGAGGGCGAGACCCAGTACTTC.

The chain employs TRBV25-1 and TRBJ2-5; weak D call: TRBD2 (6 bases). This CDR3 spans 16 amino acids. The germline V gene has CDR1 MGHDK and CDR2 SYGVNS. CDR3 protein: CARPFGGREWEETQYF. CDR3 coding DNA: TGTGCTAGGCCGTTCGGGGGACGGGAGTGGGAAGAGACCCAGTACTTC.

The V call is TRBV2, the J call TRBJ2-7, with D tentatively TRBD1 or TRBD2 (5 bases each). V was cut by 6 bases and J by 6 bases, with 21 bases left in between. CDR1 SNHLY and CDR2 FYNNEI come from the germline V gene. This CDR3 comprises 15 residues. CDR3 in amino acids: CASSQDPGLGAEQYF. The CDR3 DNA is TGTGCCAGCAGCCAAGATCCCGGGCTCGGGGCCGAGCAGTACTTC.